This T cell receptor beta chain was retrieved from a study of CXCR3-negative and CXCR3-positive naive CD8 T cells (dated by TCRdb to the late 2010s). Study-level background: About 135 million TRB reads were obtained in total, roughly 1.5 +/- 0.3 million reads per library. Diversity and physicochemical repertoire analyses were performed on about 12 donors pooled from two independent experiments. The TRBV-TRBJ cluster analysis covered naive subsets from 5 donors and memory cells from 3 donors. Findings and caveats that apply to the study as a whole: TRBV-TRBJ usage was similar between naive CXCR3-negative and CXCR3-positive cells from the same donor, while memory cells showed distinct patterns. CXCR3 expression partially decreased after cryopreservation, so most assays used freshly isolated PBMCs. Surface CD5, linked to self-reactivity in mice, was comparable between naive subsets; TCR interaction strength was therefore also inferred from TRB CDR3 physicochemical properties. TRB CDR3s from CXCR3-positive naive cells showed higher hydrophobicity (lower Kidera factor 4), lower energy, and higher strength and volume indices than CXCR3-negative naive cells. Comparably high repertoire diversity was found in both naive subsets, whereas much lower repertoire diversity was found in memory CD8+ T cells.

The sequencer was a NextSeq 550. The Human TCR Profiling Kit (MiLaboratory) was used to make UMI-labeled 5' RACE TRB cDNA libraries. cDNA synthesis used the entire amount of extracted RNA, and PCR amplification then used the entire amount of cDNA produced. Libraries were prepared in parallel with an identical number of PCR cycles. As for how the authors treated the data: MIGEC and MiXCR extracted about 50,000 +/- 9,200 unique UMI-labeled TRB cDNA molecules per library, requiring at least two reads per UMI. Each library averaged about 40,000 +/- 10,000 functional in-frame TRB CDR3 nucleotide clonotypes without stop codons. Diversity metrics, including normalized Shannon-Wiener and Chao1, were computed in VDJtools after downsampling to 5000 UMI-labeled TRB molecules per sample. VDJtools computed clonotype-size-weighted physicochemical properties of the central five CDR3 residues: interaction energy, strength, volume and Kidera factor 4. TCRdb reprocessed the reads; each CDR3 protein sequence makes one entry, and DNA is unavailable. In this record, the V and J calls reflect TCRdb's handling and not the investigators' own analysis. The sample's own table lists fewer than 55,000 distinct CDR3 sequences. The top ten constitute 1.5% of the sample.

Each CD8+ T cell subset was flow-sorted in triplicate, and 300,000 to 350,000 cells per subset were placed directly into RLT lysis buffer. To exclude memory contaminants, naive CD8+ T cells were stringently defined as CD45RO-CCR7+CD27+CD95-. Peripheral blood mononuclear cells were isolated from buffy coats by standard density gradient centrifugation. Naive CXCR3-negative and CXCR3-positive CD8+ T cells were flow-sorted using a FACSAria III. Total RNA was extracted from sorted cells using an RNeasy Mini Kit. To note about this clonotype: The clone's antigen remains unknown.

The specimen was naive CXCR3- CD8+ T cells from blood. The cell subset or site label, read with the paper, signifies: CD45RO-CCR7+CD27+CD95- naive CD8+ T cells lacking CXCR3 (TNR3-). This receptor was identified in a human donor in good health. Some clones in this sample may be carry-over from other donors' samples.

The CDR3 in this case is CASSLTGGGYTEAFF. The chain links TRBV12-3 or TRBV12-4 with TRBJ1-1; without DNA, the TCRdb call of TRBD1 cannot be checked. Including the terminal cysteine and phenylalanine, the CDR3 comprises 15 residues. The nucleotide record is missing.